This note documents a single T cell receptor (beta chain) sequence. This clonotype was counted between two and nine times. Its antigen target is currently unknown. No much larger clone exists at a distance of one base, and base qualities are not known. Sequencing relied on an Illumina HiSeq 2500. Quantitative 5'-RACE with molecular barcodes was the method used to prepare the TCR beta libraries. The study's own analysis went as follows. To identify disease-linked TCR variants, a new computational method was used, one built on a probabilistic model of VDJ rearrangement. Through fastp at Q25 and MiXCR, TCRdb rebuilt clones from the public reads, retaining in-frame beta chains. Rows with a matching CDR3 protein are joined into one entry that keeps the most common DNA and genes. V and J calls and clone size were set by TCRdb, not the authors. Across this sample there are some 840,000 distinct CDR3 sequences, with about an eighth seen only once. The ten largest make up 0.51% of the sample.

This sample is part of a study of CD8 T cells in ankylosing spondylitis (dated by TCRdb to 2016 to 2017). About the study as a whole: To find TCR variants linked to disease, the study profiled T cell receptor beta repertoires in ankylosing spondylitis patients and healthy donors. The whole study cohort included about a hundred healthy donors and 25 ankylosing spondylitis patients. Peripheral blood was sampled, and synovial fluid was additionally collected from ankylosing spondylitis patients.

Summary of the overall study and its limitations: The disease-linked clones were reported as significantly enriched in matched synovial fluid samples from ankylosing spondylitis patients. Some of the motif variants had been reported before in the synovial fluid and blood of reactive arthritis patients, a finding that suggests common disease-initiation mechanisms. Blood from ankylosing spondylitis patients appeared to be characterized by a TCR beta motif composed of eight or nine highly homologous amino acid variants. The disease-linked clones showed a CD8+ phenotype and occurred at relatively low frequencies in peripheral blood.

The CDR3 goes from the cysteine to the phenylalanine over 14 residues. Only the CDR3 region is kept as DNA, spanning 42 bases read in frame from base 1. Cut back by 5 bases and 4 bases, the V and J ends lie 14 bases apart. Via the germline V gene, CDR1 is SGHTA and CDR2 FQGNSA. This clonotype was sampled from a male donor with ankylosing spondylitis. The sequence joins TRBV7-2 to TRBJ2-5; the D assignment is uncertain and may be TRBD1 or TRBD2, with 5 bases supporting each. The source material was blood, either unsorted or a sorted T cell fraction (not recorded which). The CDR3 has the sequence CASSLGRYPETQYF. The DNA sequence is given as TGTGCCAGCAGCCTGGGACGGTACCCAGAGACCCAGTACTTC.